This T cell receptor (beta chain) appears in the sequencing data of a study of cytomegalovirus exposure and HLA in healthy donors. PCR employed 60 Vbeta and 13 Jbeta primers. Assay used: immunoSEQ multiplex PCR; TCRdb lists only in-frame clones, some missing. The sample lists approximately 140,000 clones; 82% were seen once. Trimming at V came to 7 bases and at J to 9 bases, leaving 9 bases not matched to a gene. Germline loops: CDR1 GTSNPN, CDR2 SVGIG (reference sequence). The length of the CDR3 is 13 residues. V gene TRBV30 combines with J gene TRBJ2-1; the match to TRBD2 covers 10 bases. The sequence came from a man aged 18 to 30 in good health and CMV-seropositive. Sequenced: PBMCs. This CDR3 reads CASGSGRATEQFF. DNA of the CDR3: TGTGCCTCAGGGAGCGGGAGGGCCACTGAGCAGTTCTTC.